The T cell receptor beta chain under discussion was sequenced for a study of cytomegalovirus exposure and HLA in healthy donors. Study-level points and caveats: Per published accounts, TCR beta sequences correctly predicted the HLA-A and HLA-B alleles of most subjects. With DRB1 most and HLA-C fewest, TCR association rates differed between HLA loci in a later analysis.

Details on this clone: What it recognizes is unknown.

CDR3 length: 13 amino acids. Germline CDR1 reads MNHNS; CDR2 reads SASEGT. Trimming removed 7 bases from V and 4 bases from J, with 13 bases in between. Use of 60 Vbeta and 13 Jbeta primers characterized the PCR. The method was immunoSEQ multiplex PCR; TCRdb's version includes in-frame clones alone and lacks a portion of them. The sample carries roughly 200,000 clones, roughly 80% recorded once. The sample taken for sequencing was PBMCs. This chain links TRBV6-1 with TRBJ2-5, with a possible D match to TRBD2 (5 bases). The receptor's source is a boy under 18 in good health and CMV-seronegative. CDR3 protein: CASKRGTGETQYF. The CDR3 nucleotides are TGTGCCAGCAAACGGGGAACGGGAGAGACCCAGTACTTC.